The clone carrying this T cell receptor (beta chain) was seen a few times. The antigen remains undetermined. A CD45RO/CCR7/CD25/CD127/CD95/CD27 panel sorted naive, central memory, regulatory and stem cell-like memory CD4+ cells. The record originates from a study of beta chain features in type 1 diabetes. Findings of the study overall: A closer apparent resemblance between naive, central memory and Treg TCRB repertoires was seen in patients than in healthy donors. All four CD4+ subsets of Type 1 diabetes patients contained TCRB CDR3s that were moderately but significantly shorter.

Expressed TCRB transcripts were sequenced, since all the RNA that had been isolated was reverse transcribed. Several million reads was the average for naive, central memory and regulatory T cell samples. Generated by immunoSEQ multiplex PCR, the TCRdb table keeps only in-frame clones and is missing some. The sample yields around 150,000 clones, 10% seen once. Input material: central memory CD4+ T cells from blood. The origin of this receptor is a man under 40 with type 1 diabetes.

This CDR3 is CASSLAWRGMNTGELFF. The CDR3 coding sequence is TGTGCCAGCAGCTTAGCTTGGCGGGGAATGAACACCGGGGAGCTGTTTTTT. The J gene is TRBJ2-2, the V gene TRBV7-2; tentative D call: TRBD2 (6 bases). Trimming left V 0 bases short and J 1 base short, with 12 bases between. Germline CDR1 reads SGHTA; CDR2 reads FQGNSA. There are 17 residues in the CDR3.